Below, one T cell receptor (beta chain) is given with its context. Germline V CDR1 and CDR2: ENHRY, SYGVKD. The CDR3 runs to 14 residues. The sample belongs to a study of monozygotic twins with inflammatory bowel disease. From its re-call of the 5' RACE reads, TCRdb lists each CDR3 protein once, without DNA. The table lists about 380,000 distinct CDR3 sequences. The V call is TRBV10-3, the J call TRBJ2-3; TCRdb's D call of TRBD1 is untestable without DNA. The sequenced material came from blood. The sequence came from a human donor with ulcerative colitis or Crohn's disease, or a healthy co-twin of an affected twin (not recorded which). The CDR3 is CAISVSGVTDTQYF.